This record covers a single T cell receptor beta chain. These data come from a study of Ad26.COV2.S vaccination and SARS-CoV-2 variants. The protocol was immunoSEQ multiplex PCR, while the TCRdb copy is restricted to in-frame clones and leaves out a portion. The sample consists of just over 350,000 clones, around 90% of them appearing once. This TCR came from a human donor who had recovered from COVID-19. Material: peripheral blood, obtained after recovery from COVID-19.

The CDR3, as DNA: TGTGCCAGCAGTTCTTCCTTCCGGGGGGGGACTGAAGCTTTCTTT. It is translated as CASSSSFRGGTEAFF. The rearrangement links TRBV28 to TRBJ1-1; weak D call: TRBD1 (5 bases). The germline V gene encodes CDR1 MDHEN and CDR2 SYDVKM. This CDR3 comprises 15 residues. V was pared by 4 bases and J by 5 bases, with 17 bases between. Filled out from reference TRBV28 and TRBJ1-1, the complete variable domain reads DVKVTQSSRYLVKRTGEKVFLECVQDMDHENMFWYRQDPGLGLRLIYFSYDVKMKEKGDIPEGYSVSREKKERFSLILESASTNQTSMYLCASSSSFRGGTEAFFGQGTRLTVV.